The sequence of this T cell receptor (beta chain) was determined in a study of T cell repertoires in cytomegalovirus infection. Study summary: Based on public TCR beta signatures, there were indications of CMV infection and of a matching HLA type.

TCRdb used MiXCR to reprocess the reads, holding one entry per CDR3 protein. The sample includes about 310,000 distinct CDR3 sequences, 9.6% of them seen just once. For this clonotype: The target antigen is unknown.

Study-level points and caveats: Accumulated public TCR beta family frequency recognized individuals carrying CMV together with the relevant HLA. HLA-C-restricted CMV-specific TCR beta clonotypes prevailed in the ex vivo response.

This sequence originates from a human donor in good health (CMV status not recorded). Some clones in this sample may be carry-over from other donors' samples. The source material was PBMCs.

CDR3 DNA sequence: TGCAGTGCTAGAGCTTGGACAGGGACTAATGAAAAACTGTTTTTT. This encodes CSARAWTGTNEKLFF. The genes are TRBV20-1 and TRBJ1-4, with 8 nucleotides matching TRBD1. The CDR3 runs 15 residues. Germline V CDR1 and CDR2: DFQATT, SNEGSKA (reference sequence). After removal of 1 base from V and 2 bases from J, the junction contained 3 bases not matched to a gene.